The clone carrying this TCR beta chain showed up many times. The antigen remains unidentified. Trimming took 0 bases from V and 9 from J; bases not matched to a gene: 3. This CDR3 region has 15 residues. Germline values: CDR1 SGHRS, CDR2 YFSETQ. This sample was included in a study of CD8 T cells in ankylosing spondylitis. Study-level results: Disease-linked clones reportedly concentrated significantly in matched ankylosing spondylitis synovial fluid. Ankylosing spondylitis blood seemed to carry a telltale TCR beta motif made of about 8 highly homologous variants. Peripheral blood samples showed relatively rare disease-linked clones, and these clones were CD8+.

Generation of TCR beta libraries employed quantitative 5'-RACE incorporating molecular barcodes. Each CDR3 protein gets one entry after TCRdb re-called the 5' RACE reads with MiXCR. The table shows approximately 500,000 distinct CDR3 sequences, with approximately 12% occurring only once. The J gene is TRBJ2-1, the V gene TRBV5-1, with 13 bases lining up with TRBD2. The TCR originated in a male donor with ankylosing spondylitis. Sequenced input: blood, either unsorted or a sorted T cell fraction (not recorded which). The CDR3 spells CASSLELAGGIEQFF. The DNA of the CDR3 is TGCGCCAGCAGCTTGGAACTAGCGGGAGGGATTGAGCAGTTCTTC.